This T cell receptor (beta chain) was recovered during a study of T cell repertoires in cytomegalovirus infection. TCRdb reprocessed the reads via MiXCR and lists one record per CDR3 protein. Of 150,000 to 200,000 distinct CDR3 sequences listed, 15% to 20% are singletons. This clonotype was observed many times. Germline CDR1 reads SGHTA; CDR2 reads FQGNSA. The CDR3 loop spans 16 amino acids. Trimming pared 4 bases from V and 1 base from J, leaving 13 bases between. The chain links TRBV7-2 to TRBJ2-2, with D tentatively TRBD2 (6 bases). The clonotype originates from a human donor in good health (CMV status not recorded). Some clones in this sample may be carry-over from other donors' samples. Input material: CD8+ T cells from PBMCs. The DNA of the CDR3 is TGTGCCAGCAGCTCACGGATAGCGGAGAACACCGGGGAGCTGTTTTTT. It translates to CASSSRIAENTGELFF.